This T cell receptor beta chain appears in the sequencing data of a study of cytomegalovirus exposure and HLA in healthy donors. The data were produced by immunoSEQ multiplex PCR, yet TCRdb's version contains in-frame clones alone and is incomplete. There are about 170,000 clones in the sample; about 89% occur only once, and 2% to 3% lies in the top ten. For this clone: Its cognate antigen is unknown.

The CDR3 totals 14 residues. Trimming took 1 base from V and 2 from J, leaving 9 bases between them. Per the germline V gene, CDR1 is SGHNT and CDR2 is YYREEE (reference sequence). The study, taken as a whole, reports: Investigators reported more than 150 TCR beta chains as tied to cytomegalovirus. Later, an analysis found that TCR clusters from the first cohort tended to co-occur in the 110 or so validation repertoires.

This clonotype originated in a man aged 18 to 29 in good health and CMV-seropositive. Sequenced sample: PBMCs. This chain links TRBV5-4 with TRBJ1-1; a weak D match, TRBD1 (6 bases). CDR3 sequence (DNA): TGTGCCAGCAGCTTGTGGGGGCTCAACACTGAAGCTTTCTTT. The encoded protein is CASSLWGLNTEAFF.